A selection of T cell receptor beta chains follows, all from one sample in a study of blood T cell repertoires in COVID-19. Data came from immunoSEQ multiplex PCR; TCRdb stores just in-frame clones and leaves some out. The sample includes 160,000 or so clones, 81% of them seen just once. Material: PBMCs or T cells enriched from blood (not recorded which). These receptors all stem from a woman aged 35 to 49 with acute COVID-19. Each CDR3 is given with its conserved first and last residue. A D gene is named only where the DNA matches it firmly. Size is omitted from some rows. Given values are once, few, many or a class for expanded clones.

V gene	clone size	J gene	D gene	CDR3 DNA	CDR3 protein
TRBV9	.	TRBJ2-1	TRBD2	TGTGCCAGCAGCGACGGACTAGCGGGAGTCTACAATGAGCAGTTCTTC	CASSDGLAGVYNEQFF
TRBV4-2	few	TRBJ2-2	.	TGTGCCAGCAGCCAAGATGGTCGGGACACCGGGGAGCTGTTTTTT	CASSQDGRDTGELFF
TRBV6-4	.	TRBJ2-3	.	TGTGCCAGCAGTGAACAGGGAGCAGATACGCAGTATTTT	CASSEQGADTQYF
TRBV3-1/TRBV3-2	.	TRBJ2-3	.	TGTGCCAGCAGCCAAGGTACTAGCACAGATACGCAGTATTTT	CASSQGTSTDTQYF
TRBV6-2/TRBV6-3	few	TRBJ2-1	TRBD2	TGTGCCAGCAGTTACTCTGGGACTAGTTTCTTCTTC	CASSYSGTSFFF
TRBV20-1	once	TRBJ2-6	.	TGCAGTGGTCTACGGGCCAACGTCCTGACTTTC	CSGLRANVLTF
TRBV4-1	.	TRBJ2-3	.	TGCGCCAGCAGCCAAACTAGGTTTAGCACAGATACGCAGTATTTT	CASSQTRFSTDTQYF
TRBV7-9	once	TRBJ2-5	.	TGTGCCAGCAGCTTAGGTCTTGTGGGGAGAGGGCCGGAGACCCAGTACTTC	CASSLGLVGRGPETQYF
TRBV28	.	TRBJ2-3	TRBD1	TGTGCCAGCAGCCAACAGGGGTGGGATGCAGATACGCAGTATTTT	CASSQQGWDADTQYF
TRBV19	.	TRBJ2-1	.	TGTGCCAGTAGGTATATGAGCTCCTACAATGAGCAGTTCTTC	CASRYMSSYNEQFF
TRBV19	.	TRBJ1-5	.	TGTGCCAGTAGTATAAGTCTTGGTAGCGGGGTGCCCCAGCATTTT	CASSISLGSGVPQHF
TRBV2	.	TRBJ1-2	TRBD1	TGTGCCAGCAGTGGAGCCGGGACAGGGGACTATGGCTACACCTTC	CASSGAGTGDYGYTF
TRBV7-9	.	TRBJ1-2	TRBD1	TGTGCCAGCAGCTTCATCGGACAGGGACCCTATGGCTACACCTTC	CASSFIGQGPYGYTF
TRBV27	.	TRBJ2-2	TRBD2	TGTGCCAGCAGCCGGGGACTAGCGTACACCGGGGAGCTGTTTTTT	CASSRGLAYTGELFF
TRBV25-1	.	TRBJ2-3	.	TGTGCCAGCAGTGGGGTTAGGAGTTCCCCAGATACGCAGTATTTT	CASSGVRSSPDTQYF
TRBV3-1/TRBV3-2	.	TRBJ2-1	TRBD2	TGTGCCAGCAGCCAAGAGTGGATAAGGGGACTAGCGGGAACTGAGCAGTTCTTC	CASSQEWIRGLAGTEQFF
TRBV7-9	.	TRBJ2-6	.	TGTGCCAGCAGCTTAAGCTCACTCGGGGGCTCTGGGGCCAACGTCCTGACTTTC	CASSLSSLGGSGANVLTF
TRBV18	medium-sized	TRBJ2-3	TRBD1	TGTGCCAGCTCCGTAACCACAGGGGGCGCAGATACGCAGTATTTT	CASSVTTGGADTQYF
TRBV21-1	once	TRBJ2-5	.	TGTGCCAGCAGCAAAGGTAGCGGGAGGGTCGGGAGACAAGAGACCCAGTACTTC	CASSKGSGRVGRQETQYF
TRBV18	.	TRBJ1-1	.	TGTGCCAGCTCACCGGCTGAGGGGAACACTGAAGCTTTCTTT	CASSPAEGNTEAFF
TRBV6-5	.	TRBJ1-1	.	TGTGCCAGCAGTTACGTAGGGCAGGGAGGTGTGACTTTCTTT	CASSYVGQGGVTFF
TRBV20-1	.	TRBJ1-6	.	TGCAGTGCTAGTGAAGGGGTTTCACCCCTCCACTTT	CSASEGVSPLHF
TRBV13	.	TRBJ2-3	.	TGTGCCAGCAGCTCACCTGAGACGAGGACGCAGTATTTT	CASSSPETRTQYF
TRBV30	.	TRBJ1-3	.	TGTGCCTGGAGTGAAGGGCAGGGAGGTGGAAACACCATATATTTT	CAWSEGQGGGNTIYF
TRBV6-5	.	TRBJ1-1	TRBD1	TGTGCCAGCAGTTACTCGGGACAGGGAATGGAAGCTTTCTTT	CASSYSGQGMEAFF
TRBV6-5	.	TRBJ2-5	.	TGTGCCAGCGGGGGCCAGTATCAAGAGACCCAGTACTTC	CASGGQYQETQYF
TRBV29-1	.	TRBJ2-1	TRBD2	TGCAGCTCTGATAGCGGGAGGGGGGACAATGAGCAGTTCTTC	CSSDSGRGDNEQFF
TRBV7-2	.	TRBJ2-4	.	TGTGCCAGCAGCTTAGAGCCCCCAACAGCCAAAAACATTCAGTACTTC	CASSLEPPTAKNIQYF
TRBV3-1/TRBV3-2	.	TRBJ2-1	TRBD2	TGTGCCAGCAGCCAAGGGGAGCTAGCGGGAGAGGCTCACAATGAGCAGTTCTTC	CASSQGELAGEAHNEQFF
TRBV5-1	.	TRBJ1-2	TRBD1	TGCGCCAGCAGCTACCTTCTAGGGGGCGGCTACACCTTC	CASSYLLGGGYTF
TRBV29-1	.	TRBJ1-2	.	TGCAGCGTTTTACAGGGCTTAAACTATGGCTACACCTTC	CSVLQGLNYGYTF